Listed below are T cell receptor beta chains from one sample, sequenced in a study of CD8 T cells in ankylosing spondylitis. One entry per CDR3 protein, called by TCRdb with MiXCR from the 5' RACE reads. The sample yields around 91,000 distinct CDR3 sequences, approximately 8.9% seen once. The specimen was blood, either unsorted or a sorted T cell fraction (not recorded which). Source of these receptors: a male donor with ankylosing spondylitis. CDR3s leave out the opening cysteine and the closing phenylalanine or tryptophan.

V gene: TRBV20-1
CDR3 protein: SAWRDEQF

V gene: TRBV5-1
CDR3 protein: ASSPGTGRTPLH

V gene: TRBV3-1
CDR3 protein: ASSQERLGVNQPQH

V gene: TRBV27
CDR3 protein: ASSLSAPAEYSNQPQH

V gene: TRBV20-1
CDR3 protein: SARVLFGDRGRDTQY

V gene: TRBV10-3
CDR3 protein: AISESLAPNEQF

V gene: TRBV27
CDR3 protein: ASLSTGGNYNSPLH

V gene: TRBV27
CDR3 protein: ASSYSASYEQY

V gene: TRBV10-3
CDR3 protein: AISEVWTSGSLGEQF

V gene: TRBV2
CDR3 protein: ASREGWGSAEETQY

V gene: TRBV27
CDR3 protein: ASSPGASETQY

V gene: TRBV20-1
CDR3 protein: SATETGNTEAF

V gene: TRBV5-1
CDR3 protein: ASSLTGGGFTYEQY

V gene: TRBV6-4
CDR3 protein: ASSTGGRDEQF

V gene: TRBV7-9
CDR3 protein: ASSPDINEQF

V gene: TRBV10-3
CDR3 protein: AISEHPGSDGYT

V gene: TRBV6-1
CDR3 protein: ASTIRGGGTDTQY

V gene: TRBV5-1
CDR3 protein: ASSARLAGQNTGELF

V gene: TRBV7-2
CDR3 protein: ASSLGYAYEQY

V gene: TRBV10-2
CDR3 protein: ASRPRGQSTEAF

V gene: TRBV27
CDR3 protein: ASSPGTAGNTIY

V gene: TRBV9
CDR3 protein: ASSVFQGRFMDEQF